The entry that follows covers one T cell receptor (beta chain) sequence. Its antigen is not identified. Generated by immunoSEQ multiplex PCR, the TCRdb table keeps only in-frame clones and is missing some. The sample has about 200,000 clones, over 85% seen once; the top ten hold roughly 0.99%. The CDR3 is 15 amino acids. CDR1 and CDR2 (germline): SEHNR, FQNEAQ (reference sequence). With 2 bases removed from V and 1 base from J, the gap between germline ends came to 11 bases. The sample belongs to a study of T cell responses to AZD1222 COVID-19 vaccine. General study points: Baseline seropositivity characterized only a handful of AZD1222 recipients. Clonal diversity may have been underestimated, and the donors were mostly white British, with more females than males.

The chain employs TRBV7-9 and TRBJ1-2, with D uncertain. The starting material was peripheral blood, obtained 28 days after the second AZD1222 dose. The receptor was derived from an adult who received the AZD1222 COVID-19 vaccine. The CDR3 coding sequence is TGTGCCAGCAGCTTATTGCCGGAATATAACTATGGCTACACCTTC. Residues: CASSLLPEYNYGYTF.